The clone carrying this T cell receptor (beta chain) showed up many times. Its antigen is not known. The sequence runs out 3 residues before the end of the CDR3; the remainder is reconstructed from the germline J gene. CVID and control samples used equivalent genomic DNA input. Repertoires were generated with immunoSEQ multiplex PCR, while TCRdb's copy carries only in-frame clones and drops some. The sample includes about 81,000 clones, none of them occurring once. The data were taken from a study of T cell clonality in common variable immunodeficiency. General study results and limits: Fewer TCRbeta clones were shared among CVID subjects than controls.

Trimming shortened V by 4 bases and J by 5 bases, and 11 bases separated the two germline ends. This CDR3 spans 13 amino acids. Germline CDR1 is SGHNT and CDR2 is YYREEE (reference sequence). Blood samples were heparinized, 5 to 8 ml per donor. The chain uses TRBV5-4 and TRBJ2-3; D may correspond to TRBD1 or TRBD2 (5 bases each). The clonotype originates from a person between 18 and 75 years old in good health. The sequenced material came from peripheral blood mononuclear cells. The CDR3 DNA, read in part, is TGTGCCAGCAGCCCGCCAGGGAGAGATACG. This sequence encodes CASSPPGRDT. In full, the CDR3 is CASSPPGRDTQYF.